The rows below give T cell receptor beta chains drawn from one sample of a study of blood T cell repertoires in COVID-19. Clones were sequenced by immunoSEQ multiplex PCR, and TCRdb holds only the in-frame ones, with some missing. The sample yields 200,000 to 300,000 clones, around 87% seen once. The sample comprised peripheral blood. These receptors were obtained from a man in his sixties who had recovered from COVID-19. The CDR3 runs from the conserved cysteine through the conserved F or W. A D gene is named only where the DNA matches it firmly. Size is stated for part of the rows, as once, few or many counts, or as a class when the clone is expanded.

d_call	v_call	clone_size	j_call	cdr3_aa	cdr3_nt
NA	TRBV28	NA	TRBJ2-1	CASSLSRDEQFF	TGTGCCAGCAGTTTATCGAGGGATGAGCAGTTCTTC
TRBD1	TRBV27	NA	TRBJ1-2	CASSFWGQGFSGYTF	TGTGCCAGCAGTTTTTGGGGACAGGGGTTCTCTGGCTACACCTTC
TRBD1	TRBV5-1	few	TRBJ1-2	CASSSTGGFYGYTF	TGCGCCAGCAGCTCGACAGGGGGCTTCTATGGCTACACCTTC
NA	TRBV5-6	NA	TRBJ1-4	CASSSIATNEKLFF	TGTGCCAGCAGCTCCATAGCAACTAATGAAAAACTGTTTTTT
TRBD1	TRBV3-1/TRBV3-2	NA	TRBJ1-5	CASSRGQGYNQPQHF	TGTGCCAGCAGCCGCGGACAGGGCTACAATCAGCCCCAGCATTTT
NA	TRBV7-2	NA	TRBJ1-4	CASSLTGLSNEKLFF	TGTGCCAGCAGCTTAACAGGGCTGTCTAATGAAAAACTGTTTTTT
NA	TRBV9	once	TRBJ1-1	CASSVGQPKVTEAFF	TGTGCCAGCAGCGTAGGACAGCCCAAGGTCACTGAAGCTTTCTTT
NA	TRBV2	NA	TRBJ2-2	CASSESGRNTGELFF	TGTGCCAGCAGTGAGTCGGGGAGAAACACCGGGGAGCTGTTTTTT
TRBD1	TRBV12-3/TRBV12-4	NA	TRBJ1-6	CASRGQFNSPLHF	TGTGCCAGCAGGGGACAGTTTAATTCACCCCTCCACTTT
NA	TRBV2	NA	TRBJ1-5	CASRAGLNQPQHF	TGTGCCAGCAGGGCAGGACTTAATCAGCCCCAGCATTTT
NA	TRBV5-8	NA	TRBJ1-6	CASRRGYGGEPLHF	TGTGCCAGCAGGCGAGGGTATGGGGGCGAACCCCTCCACTTT
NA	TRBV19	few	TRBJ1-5	CASSDRNSNQPQHF	TGTGCCAGTAGTGACAGGAATAGCAATCAGCCCCAGCATTTT
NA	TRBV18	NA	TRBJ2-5	CASSPGQDRRETQYF	TGTGCCAGCTCACCGGGGCAAGACAGACGAGAGACCCAGTACTTC
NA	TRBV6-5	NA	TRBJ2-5	CASSYGQDQETQYF	TGTGCCAGCAGTTATGGGCAGGACCAAGAGACCCAGTACTTC
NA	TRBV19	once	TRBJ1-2	CASSYLAGFNYGYTF	TGTGCCAGTAGTTATCTGGCAGGGTTTAACTATGGCTACACCTTC
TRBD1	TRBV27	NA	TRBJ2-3	CASSAGTGVTDTQYF	TGTGCCAGCTCGGCTGGGACAGGGGTAACAGATACGCAGTATTTT
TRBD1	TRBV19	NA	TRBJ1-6	CASSLTGTGGPPLHF	TGTGCCAGTAGTCTGACCGGGACAGGGGGTCCACCCCTCCACTTT
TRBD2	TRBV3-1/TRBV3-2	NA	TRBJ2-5	CASSYTSGRETQYF	TGTGCCAGCAGCTATACTAGCGGTCGTGAGACCCAGTACTTC
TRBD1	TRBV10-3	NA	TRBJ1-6	CAISESRDSLGSPLHF	TGTGCCATCAGTGAGTCCCGGGACAGCCTTGGTTCACCCCTCCACTTT
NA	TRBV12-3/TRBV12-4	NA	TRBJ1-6	CASSLSPLRPLHF	TGTGCCAGCAGTTTATCTCCATTGAGGCCCCTCCACTTT
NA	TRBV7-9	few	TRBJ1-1	CASSPTGNPEAFF	TGTGCCAGCAGCCCTACAGGGAATCCTGAAGCTTTCTTT
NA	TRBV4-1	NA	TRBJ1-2	CASSRWGLPVGYTF	TGCGCCAGCAGCCGCTGGGGACTTCCCGTTGGCTACACCTTC
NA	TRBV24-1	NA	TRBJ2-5	CATSDLDQGTQETQYF	TGTGCCACCAGTGATTTGGATCAGGGGACCCAAGAGACCCAGTACTTC